Listed here are 15 T cell receptor beta chains from one sample, sequenced in a study of blood T cell repertoires in COVID-19. The protocol was immunoSEQ multiplex PCR, while the TCRdb copy is restricted to in-frame clones and leaves out a portion. Of 52,000 or so clones in the sample, about nine tenths were seen once. The sequenced material came from peripheral blood. The source is a human donor in a cohort sampled during active COVID-19.

This rearrangement joins TRBV2 to TRBJ1-1, with a possible D match to TRBD1 (6 bases). CDR3 length: 14 amino acids. V was shortened by 4 bases and J by 2 bases, with 11 bases between the two germline ends. Germline V gene data show CDR1 as SNHLY and CDR2 as FYNNEI. The CDR3 coding sequence is TGTGCCAGCAGTGTGATGGACAGCAACACTGAAGCTTTCTTT. It is translated as CASSVMDSNTEAFF.

This rearrangement joins TRBV7-8 to TRBJ1-2; D is undetermined. The length of the CDR3 is 14 residues. Germline CDR1 reads SGHVS; CDR2 reads FQNEAQ. V was shortened by 2 bases and J by 7 bases, with 14 bases between the two germline ends. Here the CDR3 DNA reads TGTGCCAGCAGCTTAACCCTAGGACTAAGTGGCTACACCTTC. Translated, it gives CASSLTLGLSGYTF.

The V and J genes are TRBV29-1 and TRBJ2-3; 9 bases fit TRBD2. Germline V lookup: CDR1 SQVTM, CDR2 ANQGSEA. This CDR3 comprises 14 residues. J was trimmed by 5 bases and V by 4 bases; bases with no gene match: 7. The CDR3 loop reads CSVGVAGAKDTQYF. Here the CDR3 DNA reads TGCAGCGTTGGAGTAGCGGGAGCGAAAGATACGCAGTATTTT.

The V and J genes are TRBV9 and TRBJ1-1; 10 bases match TRBD1. Germline CDR1 SGDLS, CDR2 YYNGEE. The CDR3 runs to 15 residues. The trim removed 4 bases at V and 4 bases at J, leaving 7 bases unmatched. The CDR3, as DNA: TGTGCCAGCAGCTTTCTCTGGGACAGGGGCACTGAAGCTTTCTTT. As protein: CASSFLWDRGTEAFF.

CDR3 coding DNA: TGTGCCAGCAGTGAGACCCGGAACAGGGTCCGACAGCCCCAGCATTTT. This codes for CASSETRNRVRQPQHF. This chain uses TRBV2 with TRBJ1-5, with D tentatively TRBD1 (6 bases). Per the germline V gene, CDR1 is SNHLY and CDR2 is FYNNEI. V gave up 3 bases and J gave up 7 bases, with 19 bases separating them. This CDR3 has 16 amino acids.

By frequency in the sample, this clone is medium-sized. V is TRBV19 and J is TRBJ2-2, with TRBD1 matching 10 bases. In germline, CDR1 is LNHDA, CDR2 SQIVND (reference sequence). The CDR3 loop spans 15 amino acids. V lost 11 bases to trimming and J lost 3 bases; unmatched junction nucleotides: 9. The CDR3 DNA reads TGTGCCCCTTACCCGGGACAGGGGTACACCGGGGAGCTGTTTTTT. Amino acids: CAPYPGQGYTGELFF.

This chain uses TRBV9 with TRBJ2-2, with 8 bases that match TRBD2. The germline gives CDR1 SGDLS, CDR2 YYNGEE. Unmatched junction bases numbered 8, after V lost 2 bases and J lost 5 bases. The CDR3 has 16 residues. CDR3 nucleotides: TGTGCCAGCAGCGTCCCTAGACTAGCGTGGACCGGGGAGCTGTTTTTT. This translates into CASSVPRLAWTGELFF. Together with reference TRBV9 and TRBJ2-2, the CDR3 gives the full variable domain: DSGVTQTPKHLITATGQRVTLRCSPRSGDLSVYWYQQSLDQGLQFLIQYYNGEERAKGNILERFSAQQFPDLHSELNLSSLELGDSALYFCASSVPRLAWTGELFFGEGSRLTVL.

The chain is built from TRBV15 and TRBJ2-5; D may be TRBD1 (5 bases). Germline V gives CDR1 LNHNV, CDR2 YYDKDF (reference sequence). CDR3 length: 15 amino acids. Trimming stripped 0 bases from V and 1 base from J, with 9 bases between. The chain's CDR3 is CATSRDQGVQETQYF. The CDR3 region has the DNA TGTGCCACCAGCAGAGATCAAGGGGTCCAAGAGACCCAGTACTTC.

The sample holds one count of this clone. The chain carries TRBV28 and TRBJ1-5, with 8 bases aligning to TRBD1. Germline CDR1 reads MDHEN; CDR2 reads SYDVKM. The CDR3 sequence is 15 residues long. J lost 6 bases, V lost 3 bases, and 7 bases had no gene match. CDR3: CASSFPGQGGQPQHF. CDR3 DNA sequence: TGTGCCAGCAGTTTTCCAGGACAGGGCGGTCAGCCCCAGCATTTT.

The V call is TRBV9, the J call TRBJ1-2; 7 nucleotides line up with TRBD1. CDR1 and CDR2 (germline): SGDLS, YYNGEE. CDR3 length equals 14 residues. The ends lost 2 bases at V and 4 bases at J; junction bases unmatched: 5. CDR3 DNA: TGTGCCAGCAGCGTCGAGGGACAGTCCTATGGCTACACCTTC. This encodes CASSVEGQSYGYTF. The whole variable domain, remainder taken from reference TRBV9 and TRBJ1-2, is DSGVTQTPKHLITATGQRVTLRCSPRSGDLSVYWYQQSLDQGLQFLIQYYNGEERAKGNILERFSAQQFPDLHSELNLSSLELGDSALYFCASSVEGQSYGYTFGSGTRLTVV.

V and J are TRBV2 and TRBJ2-7; 7 bases fit TRBD1. Germline V gene data show CDR1 as SNHLY and CDR2 as FYNNEI. This CDR3 is 13 amino acids long. CDR3: CATATGTYYEQYF. The CDR3 DNA reads as TGTGCAACGGCGACAGGGACCTACTACGAGCAGTACTTC. Filled out from reference TRBV2 and TRBJ2-7, the complete variable domain reads EPEVTQTPSHQVTQMGQEVILRCVPISNHLYFYWYRQILGQKVEFLVSFYNNEISEKSEIFDDQFSVERPDGSNFTLKIRSTKLEDSAMYFCATATGTYYEQYFGPGTRLTVT.

The chain is built from TRBV27 and TRBJ2-7; TRBD2 might be the D (6 bases). The V end lost 7 bases, the J end lost 2 bases, and 15 bases lay between the germline ends. Germline V gene data show CDR1 as MNHEY and CDR2 as SMNVEV (reference sequence). The CDR3 is made up of 14 amino acids. The CDR3 region is CASTPRGRAYEQYF. The CDR3 bases are TGTGCCAGCACCCCGCGGGGCAGGGCCTACGAGCAGTACTTC.

The rearrangement links TRBV11-2 to TRBJ2-5; TRBD2 aligns across 7 bases. V was clipped by 3 bases and J by 3 bases; unmatched bases: 4. Germline loops: CDR1 SGHAT, CDR2 FQNNGV. This CDR3 is built from 14 residues. The CDR3 reads CASSFGLVEETQYF. The CDR3 DNA sequence: TGTGCCAGCAGCTTCGGACTAGTTGAAGAGACCCAGTACTTC. Using reference TRBV11-2 and TRBJ2-5 for the parts outside the CDR3, the full variable domain is EAGVAQSPRYKIIEKRQSVAFWCNPISGHATLYWYQQILGQGPKLLIQFQNNGVVDDSQLPKDRFSAERLKGVDSTLKIQPAKLEDSAVYLCASSFGLVEETQYFGPGTRLLVL.

The chain carries TRBV27 and TRBJ2-3, with D possibly TRBD2 on 6 matching bases. V dropped 5 bases and J dropped 6 bases, with 15 bases sitting between them. Germline V gene sequence: CDR1 MNHEY, CDR2 SMNVEV (reference sequence). The CDR3 contains 14 residues. CDR3 nucleotides: TGTGCCAGCAGTGAGACTAGTCACCTCGATACGCAGTATTTT. This codes for CASSETSHLDTQYF.

This chain connects TRBV6-2 or TRBV6-3 to TRBJ1-5, with a tentative D call TRBD1 (5 bases). The germline V and J ends were trimmed by 4 bases and 5 bases, with 15 bases remaining between them. Germline loops: CDR1 MNHEY, CDR2 SVGEGT. The CDR3 extends over 15 amino acids. CDR3 region: CASSSGGYPDQPQHF. The CDR3 DNA sequence: TGTGCCAGCAGTTCGGGGGGTTATCCTGATCAGCCCCAGCATTTT.